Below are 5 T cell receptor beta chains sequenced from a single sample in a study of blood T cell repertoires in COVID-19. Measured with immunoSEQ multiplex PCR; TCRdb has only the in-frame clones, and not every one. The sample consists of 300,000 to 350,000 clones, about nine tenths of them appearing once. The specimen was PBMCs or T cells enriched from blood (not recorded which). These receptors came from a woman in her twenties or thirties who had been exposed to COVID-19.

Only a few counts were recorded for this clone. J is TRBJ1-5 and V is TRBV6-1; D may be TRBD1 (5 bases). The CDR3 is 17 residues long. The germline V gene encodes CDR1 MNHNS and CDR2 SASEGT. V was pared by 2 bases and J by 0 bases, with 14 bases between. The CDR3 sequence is CASSERGFTYSNQPQHF. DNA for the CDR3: TGTGCCAGCAGTGAAAGGGGTTTCACCTATAGCAATCAGCCCCAGCATTTT.

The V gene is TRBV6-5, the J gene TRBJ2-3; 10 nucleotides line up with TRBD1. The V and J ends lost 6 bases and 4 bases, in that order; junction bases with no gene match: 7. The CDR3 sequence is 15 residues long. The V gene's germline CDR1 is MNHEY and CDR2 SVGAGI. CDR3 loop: CASSRRQGAADTQYF. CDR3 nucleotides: TGTGCCAGCAGCCGGCGACAGGGGGCCGCAGATACGCAGTATTTT.

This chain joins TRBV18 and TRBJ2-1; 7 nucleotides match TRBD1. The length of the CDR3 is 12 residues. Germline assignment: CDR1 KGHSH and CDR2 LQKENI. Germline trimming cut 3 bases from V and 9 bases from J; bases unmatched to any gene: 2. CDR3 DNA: TGTGCCAGCTCACCGGACAGGAGTGAGCAGTTCTTC. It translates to CASSPDRSEQFF. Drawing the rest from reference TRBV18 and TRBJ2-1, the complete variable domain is NAGVMQNPRHLVRRRGQEARLRCSPMKGHSHVYWYRQLPEEGLKFMVYLQKENIIDESGMPKERFSAEFPKEGPSILRIQQVVRGDSAAYFCASSPDRSEQFFGPGTRLTVL.

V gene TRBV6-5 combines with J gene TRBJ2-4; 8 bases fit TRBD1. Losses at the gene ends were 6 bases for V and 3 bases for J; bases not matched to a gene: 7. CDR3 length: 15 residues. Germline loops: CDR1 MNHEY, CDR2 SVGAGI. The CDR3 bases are TGTGCCAGCAGCGCTCAGGGGGCGGGCAAAAACATTCAGTACTTC. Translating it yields CASSAQGAGKNIQYF.

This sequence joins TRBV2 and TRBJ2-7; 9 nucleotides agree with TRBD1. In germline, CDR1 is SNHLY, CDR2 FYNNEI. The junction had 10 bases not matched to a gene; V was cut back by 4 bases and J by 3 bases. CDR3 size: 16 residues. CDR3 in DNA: TGTGCCAGCAGTGTCGCCCGGGACAGGGCAGGCTACGAGCAGTACTTC. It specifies CASSVARDRAGYEQYF.